The T cell receptor beta chain under discussion was sequenced for a study of blood T cell repertoires in COVID-19 (dated by TCRdb to the early 2020s). Regarding the research as a whole: Collaborator samples came from the United States, Italy and Spain and covered acute and convalescent phases of COVID-19. The prospective study material was composed of cDNA or gDNA derived from T cells, B-cell-depleted T cells, or PBMCs. The dataset comprised deeply sampled blood TCRbeta repertoires from subjects exposed to, actively infected with, or recovered from COVID-19. The repertoires were released in a freely available public database intended as a resource for research on the immune response to SARS-CoV-2. The samples were drawn from the first 160 participants of the ongoing ImmuneRACE study and from under 1,500 subjects provided by 6 global collaborators. The sample metadata nearly always contained a de-identified subject ID, COVID-19 status, age in years and sex. HLA class I and class II types, where available, came from metadata supplied by the sample provider rather than from assay-based typing.

The paper's findings and limits, for the study overall: How much clinical and demographic metadata was included differed by source and by participant, and the metadata was provided uncurated.

This clone was recorded only once. Its antigen target is currently unknown. Qualities for individual bases were not recorded, and no much larger clone is one base off. TCRbeta CDR3 regions were amplified from genomic DNA using the immunoSEQ Assay, a bias-controlled multiplex PCR. From the authors' description of their analysis: The number of nucleated cells in each sample was estimated from the amplification of reference gene primers within the assay. To quantify the absolute abundance of each unique TCRbeta CDR3 rearrangement, sequence reads were collapsed and filtered. For each sample, productive Simpson clonality was calculated by taking the square root of Simpson's diversity index across productive rearrangements. TCRdb obtained this table from immuneACCESS and retained in-frame rearrangements with V and J assigned. These tables miss some clones; where compared with another copy, unresolved V genes account for less than half of the shortfall, and the remainder is unexplained. V and J calls and clone size are as listed in that table; D and trimming were resolved from the DNA. The sample data list some 240,000 clones, and 84% of these were observed just once. The ten largest account for about 1.5% of the sample.

Samples from volunteer blood donors who had recovered from COVID-19 were contributed by a second Seattle source. Whole blood was collected in K2EDTA tubes by collaborating institutions according to the institutions' own protocols. For TCRbeta analysis, collaborators shipped samples as frozen whole blood, isolated PBMCs, or DNA extracted from either of those sample types. Counted from cysteine to phenylalanine, this CDR3 has 13 amino acids. The read is trimmed to its CDR3 DNA, 39 bases read in frame from base 1. V was cut back by 4 bases and J by 4 bases, leaving a gap of 10 bases between them. As encoded in the germline V gene, CDR1 is ENHRY while CDR2 is SYGVKD.

This TCR was recovered from a woman aged 40 to 50 who had recovered from COVID-19. Sequenced input: peripheral blood. The chain is encoded by TRBV10-3 joined to TRBJ1-1; the D segment cannot be called with confidence. The base sequence is TGTGCCATCAGTGCTGACACTCTCACTGAAGCTTTCTTT. The resulting protein is CAISADTLTEAFF.